This T cell receptor beta chain derives from a study of T-cell reconstitution after alpha-beta-depleted transplantation in children. This clonotype was seen repeatedly, ten times or more. Its antigen is undetermined. Molecular barcoding with unique molecular identifiers was used for the TCRbeta library. TCRdb processed the PCR reads anew with MiXCR; each CDR3 protein has one entry. Seen here are 550,000 to 800,000 distinct CDR3 sequences, 13% observed once, and the top ten hold 0.79%. Broader study findings: The origin of alpha-beta T cells about two months after transplant was reportedly several hundred expanded graft clones. The high TCRbeta diversity at day 60 in some patients came from surviving recipient T cells and thymic progenitors. T-cell counts and diversity at one year following transplant were attributed mainly to newly produced T cells.

V was shortened by 2 bases and J by 5 bases, with 13 bases between the two germline ends. Germline CDR1 reads SGHKS; CDR2 reads YYEKEE (reference sequence). The CDR3 consists of 15 residues. This TCR was sampled from a girl aged 2 to 10 with congenital amegakaryocytic thrombocytopenia, due to receive a stem cell transplant. The sample in question was PBMCs, obtained before TCRalphabeta/CD19-depleted stem cell transplant. This chain links TRBV5-5 with TRBJ1-4; maybe TRBD1 (5 bases). The CDR3 loop is CASSFGGALNEKLFF. CDR3 bases: TGTGCCAGCAGCTTTGGGGGAGCCCTGAATGAAAAACTGTTTTTT. Combining the CDR3 with reference TRBV5-5 and TRBJ1-4 gives the whole variable domain DAGVTQSPTHLIKTRGQQVTLRCSPISGHKSVSWYQQVLGQGPQFIFQYYEKEERGRGNFPDRFSARQFPNYSSELNVNALLLGDSALYLCASSFGGALNEKLFFGSGTQLSVL.